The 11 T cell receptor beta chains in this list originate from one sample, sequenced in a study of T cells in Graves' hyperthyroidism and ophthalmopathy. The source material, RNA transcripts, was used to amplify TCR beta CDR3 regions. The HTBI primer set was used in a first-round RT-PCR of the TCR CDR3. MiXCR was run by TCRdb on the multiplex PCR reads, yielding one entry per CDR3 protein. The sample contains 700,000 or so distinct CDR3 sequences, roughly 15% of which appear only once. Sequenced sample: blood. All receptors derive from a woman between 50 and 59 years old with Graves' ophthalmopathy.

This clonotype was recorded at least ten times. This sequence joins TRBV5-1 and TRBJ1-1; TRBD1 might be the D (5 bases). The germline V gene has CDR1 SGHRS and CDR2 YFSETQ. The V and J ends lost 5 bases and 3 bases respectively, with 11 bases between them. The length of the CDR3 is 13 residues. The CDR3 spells CASSLSGDTEAFF. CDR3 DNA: TGCGCCAGCAGTCTCTCGGGGGACACTGAAGCTTTCTTT.

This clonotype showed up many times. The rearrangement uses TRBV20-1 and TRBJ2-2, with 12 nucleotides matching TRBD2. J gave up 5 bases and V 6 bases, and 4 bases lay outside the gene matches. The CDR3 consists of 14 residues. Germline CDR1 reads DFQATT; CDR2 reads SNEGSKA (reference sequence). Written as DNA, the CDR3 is TGCAGTGCACCGACTAGCGGGAGAACCGGGGAGCTGTTTTTT. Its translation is CSAPTSGRTGELFF.

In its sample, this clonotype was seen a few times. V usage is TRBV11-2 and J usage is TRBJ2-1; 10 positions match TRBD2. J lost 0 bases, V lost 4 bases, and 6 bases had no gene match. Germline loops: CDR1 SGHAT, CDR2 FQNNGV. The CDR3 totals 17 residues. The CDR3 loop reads CASSYGLAASSYNEQFF. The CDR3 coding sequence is TGTGCCAGCAGCTACGGACTAGCGGCGAGCTCCTACAATGAGCAGTTCTTC.

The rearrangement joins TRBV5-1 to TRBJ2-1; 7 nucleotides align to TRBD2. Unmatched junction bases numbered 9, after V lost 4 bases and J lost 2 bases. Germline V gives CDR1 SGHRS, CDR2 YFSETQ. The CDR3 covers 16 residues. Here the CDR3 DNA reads TGCGCCAGCAGCACGCTAGCGGTGGTTGCCTACAATGAGCAGTTCTTC. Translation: CASSTLAVVAYNEQFF.

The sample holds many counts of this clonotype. The CDR3: CASRAPQGRTDTQYF. In DNA, the CDR3 is TGTGCCAGCAGGGCCCCTCAGGGACGCACAGATACGCAGTATTTT. V gene TRBV2 combines with J gene TRBJ2-3; tentatively, D is TRBD1 or TRBD2 (5 bases each). Germline V gives CDR1 SNHLY, CDR2 FYNNEI. V lost 6 bases and J lost 1, with 14 bases in between. This CDR3 has 15 amino acids.

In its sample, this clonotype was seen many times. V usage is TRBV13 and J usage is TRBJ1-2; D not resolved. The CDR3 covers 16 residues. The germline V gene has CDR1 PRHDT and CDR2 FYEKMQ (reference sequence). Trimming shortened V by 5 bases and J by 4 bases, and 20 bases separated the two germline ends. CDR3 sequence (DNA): TGTGCCAGCAGCCCCACCCTCTCCGGGATTCGCTATGGCTACACCTTC. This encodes CASSPTLSGIRYGYTF.

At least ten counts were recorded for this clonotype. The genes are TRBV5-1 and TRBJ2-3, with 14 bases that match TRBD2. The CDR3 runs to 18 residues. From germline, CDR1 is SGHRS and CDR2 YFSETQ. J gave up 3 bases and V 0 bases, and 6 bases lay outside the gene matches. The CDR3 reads CASSLGSGLAGVTDTQYF. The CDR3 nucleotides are TGCGCCAGCAGCTTGGGGTCGGGACTAGCGGGAGTGACAGATACGCAGTATTTT. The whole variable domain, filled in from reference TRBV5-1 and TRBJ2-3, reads KAGVTQTPRYLIKTRGQQVTLSCSPISGHRSVSWYQQTPGQGLQFLFEYFSETQRNKGNFPGRFSGRQFSNSRSEMNVSTLELGDSALYLCASSLGSGLAGVTDTQYFGPGTRLTVL.

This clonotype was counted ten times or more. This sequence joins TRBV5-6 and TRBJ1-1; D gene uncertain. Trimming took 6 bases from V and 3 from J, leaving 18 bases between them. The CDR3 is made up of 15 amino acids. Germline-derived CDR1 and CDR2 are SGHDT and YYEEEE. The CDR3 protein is CASNTISSEDTEAFF. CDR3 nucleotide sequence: TGTGCCAGCAACACTATATCCTCCGAGGACACTGAAGCTTTCTTT.

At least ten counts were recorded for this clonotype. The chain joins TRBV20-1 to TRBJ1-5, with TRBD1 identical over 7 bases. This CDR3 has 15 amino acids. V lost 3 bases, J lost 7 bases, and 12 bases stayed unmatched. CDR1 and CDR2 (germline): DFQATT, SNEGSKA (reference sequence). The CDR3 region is CSASLRGQGGQPQHF. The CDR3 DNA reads TGCAGTGCTAGTTTGAGAGGGCAGGGGGGACAGCCCCAGCATTTT.

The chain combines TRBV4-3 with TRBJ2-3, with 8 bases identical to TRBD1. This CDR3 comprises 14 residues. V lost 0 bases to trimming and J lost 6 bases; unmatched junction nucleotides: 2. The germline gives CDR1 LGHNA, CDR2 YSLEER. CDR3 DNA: TGCGCCAGCAGCCAAGATCGACAGGGGGATACGCAGTATTTT. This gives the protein CASSQDRQGDTQYF.

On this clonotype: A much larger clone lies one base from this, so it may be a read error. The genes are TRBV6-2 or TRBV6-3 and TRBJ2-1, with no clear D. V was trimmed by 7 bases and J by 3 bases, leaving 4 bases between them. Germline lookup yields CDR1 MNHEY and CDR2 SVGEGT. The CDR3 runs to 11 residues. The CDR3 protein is CASTHYNEQFF. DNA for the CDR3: TGTGCCAGCACCCACTACAATGAGCAGTTCTTC.